This T cell receptor beta chain was obtained from a study of blood T cell repertoires in COVID-19. For the study at large: Spain, Italy and the United States supplied samples that represented acute and convalescent COVID-19. PBMCs, B-cell-depleted T cells, or T cells were the source of the cDNA or gDNA that made up the material.

In the authors' workflow: Estimation of nucleated cell counts relied on the amplification of reference gene primers. Clones were sequenced by immunoSEQ multiplex PCR, and TCRdb holds only the in-frame ones, with some missing. V, J and clone size are those of that table, while D and trimming were read from the DNA. The sample carries some 50,000 clones, 70% to 90% recorded once. The CDR3 is 14 residues long. The ends lost 0 bases at V and 3 bases at J; junction bases unmatched: 1. Germline CDR1 MRHNA, CDR2 SNTAGT. This chain uses TRBV6-4 with TRBJ1-2; TRBD1 matches 7 bases. The specimen sequenced was peripheral blood. The TCR was taken from a human donor in a cohort sampled during active COVID-19. The CDR3 nucleotides are TGTGCCAGCAGTGACTCGGGGACAGACTATGGCTACACCTTC. Translation: CASSDSGTDYGYTF.